This T cell receptor beta chain was found in a study of T cells in localized non-small cell lung cancer (dated by TCRdb to the early 2020s). As for the study more broadly: The study examined T cell repertoires in under 300 patients with early-stage NSCLC and compared tumors with uninvolved tumor-adjacent lungs. The cohort was made up of about 240 treatment-naive NSCLC patients whose localized lung tumors had been resected. NSCLC patients had a mean age of around 70 years, and around 140 were male and 85 to 110 female.

The immunoSEQ Assay was used to sequence TCR beta CDR3 regions from DNA. Per the source publication's procedure: To compute T cell density, TCR beta template counts were normalized to usable DNA, which was estimated by amplifying housekeeping genes. Richness was estimated using the preseqR package, with extrapolation to 400,000 templates for PBMC samples and to 120,000 templates for tissue samples. Clonality was defined by subtracting Pielou's evenness from one. Tissue-enriched TCRs were identified through differential abundance testing performed on productive amino-acid clonotypes, with a minimum total count of 5 and an alpha of 0.1. The Jaccard Index and the Morisita Overlap Index were used to measure repertoire overlap between compartments. GLIPH clustered TCR beta CDR3s with public tetramer-defined viral CDR3s; viral motifs required at least three viral sequences plus V-gene enrichment. In its TCRdb copy, this immuneACCESS table keeps in-frame sequences only and misses some clones. Where compared with another copy, unresolved V genes explain less than half of these, and the others have no known cause. V, J and clone size reflect that table, while D and trimming were determined from the DNA. The sample has roughly 34,000 clones on record, around 90% of them singletons. The biggest ten clones account for less than 20% of the sample.

Overall study results and their limits: Higher blood T cell density associated with longer overall survival, while higher adjacent-lung clonality associated with shorter survival. Uninvolved tumor-adjacent lung showed the highest T cell clonality, higher than tumor, which suggests more focused antigenic responses in the uninvolved tumor-adjacent lung. A median of roughly 60 of the top 100 tumor clones were detected in paired uninvolved adjacent lung, and around 30 of these tumor clones were also found among the top 100 clones of the paired uninvolved adjacent lung. Because multi-region tumor sequencing was not done, intratumor heterogeneity could not be ruled out. Because the study design was exploratory, TCR variables were selected using unadjusted p-values without false-discovery rate correction.

At diagnosis, peripheral blood, uninvolved tumor-adjacent lung and tumor were collected and stored as a combination of fresh-frozen and FFPE material. For TCR repertoire profiling, blood samples were analyzed as peripheral blood mononuclear cells. A remark on this clone: The antigen it binds to is not known. The sample holds no much larger clone one base away, and base qualities are not on file.

This clonotype was obtained from a man aged 40 to 70 with stage III lung adenocarcinoma. The sample in question was peripheral blood mononuclear cells, obtained before any cancer treatment.

At the DNA level, the sequence is TGTGCCAGCAGCCAAGGTGCGCATCGGGACTTCCCCGAGGGGGAGCTGTTTTTT. This sequence encodes CASSQGAHRDFPEGELFF. The rearrangement joined TRBV4-2 to TRBJ2-2; a tentative D match to TRBD2 spans 6 bases. V loses 1 base of germline sequence and J loses 8 bases, and the interval between the two ends is 23 bases. Sequences LGHNA (CDR1) and YNFKEQ (CDR2) are obtained from the germline V gene. From its cysteine to its phenylalanine, the CDR3 spans 18 amino acids. Solely the CDR3 DNA is kept, with 54 bases framed from the first base.